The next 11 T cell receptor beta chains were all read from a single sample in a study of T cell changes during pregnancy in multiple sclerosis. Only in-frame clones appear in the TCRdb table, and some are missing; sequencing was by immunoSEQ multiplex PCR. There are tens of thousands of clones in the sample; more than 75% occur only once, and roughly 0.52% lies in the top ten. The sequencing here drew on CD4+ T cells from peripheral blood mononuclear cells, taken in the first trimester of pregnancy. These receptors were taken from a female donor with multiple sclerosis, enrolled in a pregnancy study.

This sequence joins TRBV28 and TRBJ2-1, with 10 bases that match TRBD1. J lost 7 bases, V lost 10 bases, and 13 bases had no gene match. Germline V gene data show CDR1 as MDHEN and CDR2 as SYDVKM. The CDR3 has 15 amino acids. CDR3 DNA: TGTGCCACCCACCGGACAGGGGGGACAGGGAATGAGCAGTTCTTC. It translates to CATHRTGGTGNEQFF.

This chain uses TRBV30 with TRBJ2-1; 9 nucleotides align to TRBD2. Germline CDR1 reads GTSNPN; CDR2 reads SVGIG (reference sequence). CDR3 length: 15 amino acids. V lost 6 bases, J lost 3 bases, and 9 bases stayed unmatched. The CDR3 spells CACPRGLASYNEQFF. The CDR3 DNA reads TGTGCCTGCCCTAGAGGACTAGCGAGCTACAATGAGCAGTTCTTC.

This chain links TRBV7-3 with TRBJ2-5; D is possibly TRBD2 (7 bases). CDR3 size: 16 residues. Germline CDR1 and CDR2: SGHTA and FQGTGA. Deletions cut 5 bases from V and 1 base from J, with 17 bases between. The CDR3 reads CASSPRGLAVQETQYF. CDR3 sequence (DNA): TGTGCCAGCAGCCCCCGGGGGCTAGCGGTCCAAGAGACCCAGTACTTC.

CDR3 sequence (DNA): TGTGCCAGCAGCTTTGGGGGGAGATATGAGACCCAGTACTTC. Translating gives CASSFGGRYETQYF. The chain recombines TRBV7-2 with TRBJ2-5; tentatively, D is TRBD2 (6 bases). Trimming cost V 3 bases and J 5 bases, with 13 bases left between them. CDR3 length: 14 amino acids. The germline V gene encodes CDR1 SGHTA and CDR2 FQGNSA. Full variable domain (outside the CDR3, taken from reference TRBV7-2 and TRBJ2-5): GAGVSQSPSNKVTEKGKDVELRCDPISGHTALYWYRQSLGQGLEFLIYFQGNSAPDKSGLPSDRFSAERTGGSVSTLTIQRTQQEDSAVYLCASSFGGRYETQYFGPGTRLLVL.

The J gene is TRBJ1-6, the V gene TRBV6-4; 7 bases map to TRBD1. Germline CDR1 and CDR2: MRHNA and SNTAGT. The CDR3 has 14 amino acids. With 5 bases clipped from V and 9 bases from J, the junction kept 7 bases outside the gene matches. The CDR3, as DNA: TGTGCCAGCAGTCAGACAGGGTACGGTTCACCCCTCCACTTT. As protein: CASSQTGYGSPLHF.

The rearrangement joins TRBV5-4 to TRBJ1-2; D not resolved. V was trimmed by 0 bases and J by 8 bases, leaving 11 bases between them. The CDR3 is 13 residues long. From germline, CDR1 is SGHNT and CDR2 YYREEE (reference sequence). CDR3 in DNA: TGTGCCAGCAGCTTGGTTCGGTCGGAGGGCTACACCTTC. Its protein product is CASSLVRSEGYTF.

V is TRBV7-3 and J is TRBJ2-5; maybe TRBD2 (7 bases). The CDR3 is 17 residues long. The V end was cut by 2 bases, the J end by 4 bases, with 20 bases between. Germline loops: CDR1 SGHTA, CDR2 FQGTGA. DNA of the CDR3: TGTGCCAGCAGCTTAGGGGTGCTGGGGGGGCGCGGAGAGACCCAGTACTTC. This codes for CASSLGVLGGRGETQYF. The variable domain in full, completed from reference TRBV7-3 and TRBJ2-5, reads GAGVSQTPSNKVTEKGKYVELRCDPISGHTALYWYRQSLGQGPEFLIYFQGTGAADDSGLPNDRFFAVRPEGSVSTLKIQRTERGDSAVYLCASSLGVLGGRGETQYFGPGTRLLVL.

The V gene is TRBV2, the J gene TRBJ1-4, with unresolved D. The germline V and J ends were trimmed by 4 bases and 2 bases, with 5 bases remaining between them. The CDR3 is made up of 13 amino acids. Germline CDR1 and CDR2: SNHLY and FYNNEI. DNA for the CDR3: TGTGCCAGCAGTGGCAGTACTAATGAAAAACTGTTTTTT. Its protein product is CASSGSTNEKLFF.

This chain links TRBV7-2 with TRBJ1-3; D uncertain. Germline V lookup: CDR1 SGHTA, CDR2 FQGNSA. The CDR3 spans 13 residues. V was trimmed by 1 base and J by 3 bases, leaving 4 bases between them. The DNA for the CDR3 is TGTGCCAGCAGCTTAGATCTTGGAAACACCATATATTTT. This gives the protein CASSLDLGNTIYF.

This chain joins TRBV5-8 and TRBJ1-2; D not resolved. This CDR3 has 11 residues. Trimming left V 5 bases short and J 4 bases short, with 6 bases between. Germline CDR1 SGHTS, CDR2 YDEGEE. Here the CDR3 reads CASSPSYGYTF. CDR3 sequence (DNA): TGTGCCAGCAGTCCCAGCTATGGCTACACCTTC.

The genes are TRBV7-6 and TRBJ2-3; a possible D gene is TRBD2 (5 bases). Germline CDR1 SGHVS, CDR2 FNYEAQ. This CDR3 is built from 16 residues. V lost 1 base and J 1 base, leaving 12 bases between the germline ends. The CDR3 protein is CASSLVGVTGTDTQYF. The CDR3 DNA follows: TGTGCCAGCAGCTTAGTCGGGGTAACGGGCACAGATACGCAGTATTTT.